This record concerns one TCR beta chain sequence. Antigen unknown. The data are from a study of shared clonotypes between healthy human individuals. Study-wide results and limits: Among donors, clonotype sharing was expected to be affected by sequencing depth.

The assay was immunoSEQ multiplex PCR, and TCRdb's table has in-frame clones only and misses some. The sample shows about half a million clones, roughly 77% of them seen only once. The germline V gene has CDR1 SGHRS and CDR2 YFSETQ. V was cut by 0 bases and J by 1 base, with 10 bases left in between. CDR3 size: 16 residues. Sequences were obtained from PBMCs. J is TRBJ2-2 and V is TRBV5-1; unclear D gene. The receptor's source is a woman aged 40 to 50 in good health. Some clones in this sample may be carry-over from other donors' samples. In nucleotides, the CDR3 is TGCGCCAGCAGCTTGGCCGGTCTACTGAACACCGGGGAGCTGTTTTTT. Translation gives CASSLAGLLNTGELFF.